This is a list of T cell receptor beta chains from one sample in a study of cytomegalovirus exposure and HLA in healthy donors. Generated by immunoSEQ multiplex PCR, the TCRdb table keeps only in-frame clones and is missing some. The table has about 160,000 clones, 55% to 75% seen once. Sequenced input: PBMCs. These receptors were obtained from a woman aged 55-69 years in good health and CMV-seropositive. Both conserved end residues are part of each CDR3. The order of the fields is V gene, J gene, clone size, D gene, CDR3 protein, CDR3 DNA. A D gene is named only where the DNA matches it firmly. Clone size is shown for a subset of rows, as once, few, many or a class of expanded clone.

v_gene: TRBV5-1
j_gene: TRBJ1-2
abundance: few
d_gene: TRBD1
CDR3aa: CASSLGTGSTANYGYTF
CDR3nt: TGCGCCAGCAGCTTGGGGACAGGTTCCACAGCTAACTATGGCTACACCTTC

v_gene: TRBV4-3
j_gene: TRBJ1-1
abundance: -
d_gene: -
CDR3aa: CASSQDGWRNTEAFF
CDR3nt: TGCGCCAGCAGCCAAGACGGATGGAGGAACACTGAAGCTTTCTTT

v_gene: TRBV28
j_gene: TRBJ2-7
abundance: -
d_gene: TRBD2
CDR3aa: CASSAISGRAPYEQYF
CDR3nt: TGTGCCAGCAGTGCCATTAGCGGGAGGGCCCCCTACGAGCAGTACTTC

v_gene: TRBV11-2
j_gene: TRBJ2-3
abundance: few
d_gene: TRBD2
CDR3aa: CASSPGLAVDGDTQYF
CDR3nt: TGTGCCAGCAGCCCGGGACTAGCAGTGGATGGGGATACGCAGTATTTT

v_gene: TRBV7-9
j_gene: TRBJ1-1
abundance: few
d_gene: -
CDR3aa: CASSLSQGRAEAFF
CDR3nt: TGTGCCAGCAGCTTAAGCCAGGGGAGGGCTGAAGCTTTCTTT

v_gene: TRBV28
j_gene: TRBJ2-3
abundance: -
d_gene: TRBD2
CDR3aa: CASSTREGEDTQYF
CDR3nt: TGTGCCAGCAGTACCCGGGAGGGGGAAGATACGCAGTATTTT

v_gene: TRBV6-1
j_gene: TRBJ1-5
abundance: -
d_gene: -
CDR3aa: CASRDTVFGQPQHF
CDR3nt: TGTGCCAGCAGGGATACAGTGTTTGGACAGCCCCAGCATTTT

v_gene: TRBV6-1
j_gene: TRBJ1-1
abundance: -
d_gene: TRBD1
CDR3aa: CASSHRGVMNTEAFF
CDR3nt: TGTGCCAGCAGCCACAGGGGGGTGATGAACACTGAAGCTTTCTTT

v_gene: TRBV19
j_gene: TRBJ2-5
abundance: few
d_gene: -
CDR3aa: CASSKEQETQYF
CDR3nt: TGTGCCAGTAGTAAGGAGCAAGAGACCCAGTACTTC

v_gene: TRBV15
j_gene: TRBJ1-2
abundance: -
d_gene: TRBD1
CDR3aa: CATSRGGQAGPYGYTF
CDR3nt: TGTGCCACCAGCAGAGGGGGACAGGCCGGTCCCTATGGCTACACCTTC

v_gene: TRBV5-6
j_gene: TRBJ2-3
abundance: -
d_gene: TRBD2
CDR3aa: CASSLAPSGGADTQYF
CDR3nt: TGTGCCAGCAGCTTGGCGCCTAGCGGGGGGGCAGATACGCAGTATTTT

v_gene: TRBV7-2
j_gene: TRBJ2-1
abundance: -
d_gene: TRBD1
CDR3aa: CASSFGTGAYNEQFF
CDR3nt: TGTGCCAGCAGCTTTGGGACAGGGGCCTACAATGAGCAGTTCTTC

v_gene: TRBV19
j_gene: TRBJ1-1
abundance: -
d_gene: TRBD1
CDR3aa: CASGDRRSRMNTEAFF
CDR3nt: TGTGCCAGTGGGGACAGGAGGTCTCGGATGAACACTGAAGCTTTCTTT

v_gene: TRBV29-1
j_gene: TRBJ2-1
abundance: -
d_gene: -
CDR3aa: CCGGITYTEQFF
CDR3nt: TGCTGTGGGGGGATTACTTACACTGAGCAGTTCTTC

v_gene: TRBV28
j_gene: TRBJ2-3
abundance: -
d_gene: -
CDR3aa: CASSSLGYGQHTDTQYF
CDR3nt: TGTGCCAGCAGTTCTTTAGGATATGGGCAGCACACAGATACGCAGTATTTT

v_gene: TRBV10-3
j_gene: TRBJ2-7
abundance: -
d_gene: -
CDR3aa: CAISEADLYEQYF
CDR3nt: TGTGCCATCAGTGAAGCGGACCTCTACGAGCAGTACTTC

v_gene: TRBV10-1
j_gene: TRBJ2-7
abundance: -
d_gene: TRBD2
CDR3aa: CASSDHFGLAVREQYF
CDR3nt: TGCGCCAGCAGTGATCACTTCGGACTAGCGGTTAGGGAGCAGTACTTC

v_gene: TRBV2
j_gene: TRBJ1-1
abundance: few
d_gene: -
CDR3aa: CASSEAAAGWTEAFF
CDR3nt: TGTGCCAGCAGTGAAGCGGCGGCGGGGTGGACTGAAGCTTTCTTT

v_gene: TRBV6-1
j_gene: TRBJ1-1
abundance: -
d_gene: TRBD1
CDR3aa: CASRPRDSEAFF
CDR3nt: TGTGCCAGCAGACCCCGGGACAGCGAAGCTTTCTTT

v_gene: TRBV19
j_gene: TRBJ2-1
abundance: -
d_gene: TRBD2
CDR3aa: CASSIPAGGLDNEQFF
CDR3nt: TGTGCCAGTAGTATACCAGCGGGAGGATTGGACAATGAGCAGTTCTTC

v_gene: TRBV6-5
j_gene: TRBJ2-7
abundance: once
d_gene: TRBD2
CDR3aa: CASSYSRLAGAGEQYF
CDR3nt: TGTGCCAGCAGTTACTCAAGACTAGCGGGAGCAGGGGAGCAGTACTTC

v_gene: TRBV30
j_gene: TRBJ1-2
abundance: -
d_gene: -
CDR3aa: CAWTPGFNYGYTF
CDR3nt: TGTGCCTGGACCCCGGGATTTAACTATGGCTACACCTTC

v_gene: TRBV27
j_gene: TRBJ1-4
abundance: -
d_gene: -
CDR3aa: CASSLSGSEKLFF
CDR3nt: TGTGCCAGCAGTTTATCTGGCAGTGAAAAACTGTTTTTT

v_gene: TRBV2
j_gene: TRBJ2-3
abundance: -
d_gene: TRBD1
CDR3aa: CASSGGRGRADTQYF
CDR3nt: TGTGCCAGCAGTGGGGGCAGGGGGCGGGCAGATACGCAGTATTTT

v_gene: TRBV29-1
j_gene: TRBJ2-7
abundance: -
d_gene: TRBD1
CDR3aa: CSVTRSGQGGEEQYF
CDR3nt: TGCAGCGTCACCAGGTCGGGACAGGGGGGGGAAGAGCAGTACTTC

v_gene: TRBV5-5
j_gene: TRBJ1-1
abundance: -
d_gene: -
CDR3aa: CASSPRTVNTEAFF
CDR3nt: TGTGCCAGCAGCCCCCGGACAGTGAACACTGAAGCTTTCTTT

v_gene: TRBV6-5
j_gene: TRBJ1-2
abundance: -
d_gene: TRBD1
CDR3aa: CASNRDNRGGYGYTF
CDR3nt: TGTGCCAGCAACAGAGACAACAGGGGTGGCTATGGCTACACCTTC

v_gene: TRBV10-3
j_gene: TRBJ1-2
abundance: -
d_gene: -
CDR3aa: CAISDTTFTSGYGYTF
CDR3nt: TGTGCCATCAGTGACACGACATTTACTTCGGGGTATGGCTACACCTTC

v_gene: TRBV19
j_gene: TRBJ2-7
abundance: few
d_gene: -
CDR3aa: CASSLTGGAYEQYF
CDR3nt: TGTGCCAGTAGTCTAACTGGCGGAGCCTACGAGCAGTACTTC

v_gene: TRBV30
j_gene: TRBJ2-7
abundance: -
d_gene: TRBD2
CDR3aa: CAWSVWASGSKAYEQYF
CDR3nt: TGTGCCTGGAGTGTATGGGCTAGCGGGAGTAAGGCCTACGAGCAGTACTTC

v_gene: TRBV28
j_gene: TRBJ2-1
abundance: once
d_gene: -
CDR3aa: CATDRRGGYNEQFF
CDR3nt: TGTGCCACCGATCGGAGGGGGGGTTACAATGAGCAGTTCTTC

v_gene: TRBV25-1
j_gene: TRBJ2-2
abundance: few
d_gene: TRBD1
CDR3aa: CASSEYSGQANTGELFF
CDR3nt: TGTGCCAGCAGTGAATACTCGGGACAGGCAAACACCGGGGAGCTGTTTTTT

v_gene: TRBV10-3
j_gene: TRBJ1-1
abundance: few
d_gene: -
CDR3aa: CAIGTGTSGTEAFF
CDR3nt: TGTGCCATCGGCACAGGGACCTCAGGCACTGAAGCTTTCTTT

v_gene: TRBV10-2
j_gene: TRBJ1-2
abundance: -
d_gene: -
CDR3aa: CASSRDSYGYTF
CDR3nt: TGCGCCAGCAGTCGCGACAGCTATGGCTACACCTTC

v_gene: TRBV10-3
j_gene: TRBJ1-5
abundance: -
d_gene: TRBD1
CDR3aa: CAISDQPTGYNQPQHF
CDR3nt: TGTGCCATCAGTGACCAACCGACAGGGTACAATCAGCCCCAGCATTTT

v_gene: TRBV5-1
j_gene: TRBJ2-1
abundance: -
d_gene: -
CDR3aa: CASSWGTYNEQFF
CDR3nt: TGCGCCAGCAGCTGGGGGACTTACAATGAGCAGTTCTTC

v_gene: TRBV6-1
j_gene: TRBJ2-7
abundance: -
d_gene: TRBD1
CDR3aa: CASSARDRSYEQYF
CDR3nt: TGTGCCAGCAGTGCCCGGGACAGATCCTACGAGCAGTACTTC

v_gene: TRBV2
j_gene: TRBJ2-7
abundance: -
d_gene: TRBD2
CDR3aa: CASSDGAGELYEQYF
CDR3nt: TGTGCCAGCAGTGATGGGGCGGGAGAGCTCTACGAGCAGTACTTC

v_gene: TRBV5-5
j_gene: TRBJ2-4
abundance: -
d_gene: -
CDR3aa: CASSGALSKNIQYF
CDR3nt: TGTGCCAGCAGCGGGGCCTTATCCAAAAACATTCAGTACTTC

v_gene: TRBV28
j_gene: TRBJ2-1
abundance: -
d_gene: TRBD2
CDR3aa: CASSSLTSVDNEQFF
CDR3nt: TGTGCCAGCAGTTCTCTGACTAGCGTAGACAATGAGCAGTTCTTC

v_gene: TRBV6-1
j_gene: TRBJ1-3
abundance: -
d_gene: TRBD1
CDR3aa: CASSSRQGGGNTIYF
CDR3nt: TGTGCCAGCAGTTCTAGACAGGGAGGTGGAAACACCATATATTTT

v_gene: TRBV5-8
j_gene: TRBJ2-3
abundance: once
d_gene: TRBD1
CDR3aa: CASSPGTGGRDTQYF
CDR3nt: TGTGCCAGCAGCCCTGGGACAGGGGGCCGGGATACGCAGTATTTT

v_gene: TRBV5-1
j_gene: TRBJ1-1
abundance: -
d_gene: -
CDR3aa: CASSYGVGIMNTEAFF
CDR3nt: TGCGCCAGCAGCTACGGGGTAGGGATCATGAACACTGAAGCTTTCTTT

v_gene: TRBV9
j_gene: TRBJ2-6
abundance: few
d_gene: TRBD1
CDR3aa: CASSPQPGQGASSGANVLTF
CDR3nt: TGTGCCAGCAGCCCCCAACCGGGACAGGGGGCGTCTTCTGGGGCCAACGTCCTGACTTTC

v_gene: TRBV9
j_gene: TRBJ2-3
abundance: once
d_gene: -
CDR3aa: CASSARQSSTDTQYF
CDR3nt: TGTGCCAGCAGCGCACGACAGTCTAGCACAGATACGCAGTATTTT

v_gene: TRBV10-3
j_gene: TRBJ2-7
abundance: -
d_gene: -
CDR3aa: CAIRGDISGEQYF
CDR3nt: TGTGCCATCAGAGGGGATATAAGTGGCGAGCAGTACTTC

v_gene: TRBV9
j_gene: TRBJ1-4
abundance: -
d_gene: -
CDR3aa: CASSVGAGVDEKLFF
CDR3nt: TGTGCCAGCAGCGTAGGGGCAGGGGTAGATGAAAAACTGTTTTTT

v_gene: TRBV5-4
j_gene: TRBJ2-7
abundance: -
d_gene: -
CDR3aa: CASSSSGHRSYEQYF
CDR3nt: TGTGCCAGCAGCAGCAGCGGGCATCGCTCCTACGAGCAGTACTTC

v_gene: TRBV9
j_gene: TRBJ2-7
abundance: -
d_gene: TRBD2
CDR3aa: CASSANSGRANEQYF
CDR3nt: TGTGCCAGCAGCGCCAATAGCGGGAGGGCCAACGAGCAGTACTTC

v_gene: TRBV7-2
j_gene: TRBJ2-5
abundance: -
d_gene: -
CDR3aa: CASSLDQWETQYF
CDR3nt: TGTGCCAGCAGCTTAGACCAGTGGGAGACCCAGTACTTC

v_gene: TRBV5-1
j_gene: TRBJ1-1
abundance: few
d_gene: -
CDR3aa: CASSLGALNTEAFF
CDR3nt: TGCGCCAGCAGCTTGGGGGCGTTGAACACTGAAGCTTTCTTT

v_gene: TRBV7-2
j_gene: TRBJ2-5
abundance: -
d_gene: TRBD2
CDR3aa: CASSLEGLRGLALPQYF
CDR3nt: TGTGCCAGCAGCTTAGAGGGTTTGAGGGGACTAGCGCTGCCTCAGTACTTC

v_gene: TRBV2
j_gene: TRBJ2-5
abundance: -
d_gene: TRBD1
CDR3aa: CASTYTYRGQETQYF
CDR3nt: TGTGCCAGCACCTACACCTACAGGGGCCAAGAGACCCAGTACTTC

v_gene: TRBV6-6
j_gene: TRBJ1-5
abundance: -
d_gene: -
CDR3aa: CASKGAGNNQPQHF
CDR3nt: TGTGCCAGCAAAGGGGCAGGGAACAATCAGCCCCAGCATTTT

v_gene: TRBV6-5
j_gene: TRBJ2-3
abundance: -
d_gene: -
CDR3aa: CASSWTTSSTDTQYF
CDR3nt: TGTGCCAGCAGTTGGACTACGTCTAGCACAGATACGCAGTATTTT